This TCR beta chain was documented in a study of blood T cell repertoires in COVID-19. For the study at large: From the United States, Italy and Spain came samples of acute and convalescent COVID-19. Sources were T cells, B-cell-depleted T cells, or PBMCs; the material itself was cDNA or gDNA.

Per the original data handling: Reference gene primer amplification gave nucleated cell count estimates. Sequencing used immunoSEQ multiplex PCR; TCRdb keeps in-frame clones, though not all of them. Clonal size and the V and J genes are those of that table, whereas D and trimming came from the DNA. The data contain 60,000 to 85,000 clones, about 90% of them singletons. Trimming at V came to 7 bases and at J to 2 bases, leaving 10 bases not matched to a gene. CDR3 length: 15 amino acids. Germline V CDR1 and CDR2: SGDLS, YYNGEE. The chain joins TRBV9 to TRBJ2-7; 9 nucleotides line up with TRBD2. The source material was peripheral blood. The receptor comes from a human donor in a cohort sampled during active COVID-19. The DNA of the CDR3 is TGTGCCAGCGGTAATGGCGGGGGGGGACCCTACGAGCAGTACTTC. It encodes CASGNGGGGPYEQYF. Full variable domain (remainder filled in from reference TRBV9 and TRBJ2-7): DSGVTQTPKHLITATGQRVTLRCSPRSGDLSVYWYQQSLDQGLQFLIQYYNGEERAKGNILERFSAQQFPDLHSELNLSSLELGDSALYFCASGNGGGGPYEQYFGPGTRLTVT.